This T cell receptor beta chain was captured by sequencing in a study of OX40 agonist ivuxolimab in advanced cancers. Study at large: Patients took ivuxolimab, an agonistic anti-OX40 (CD134) antibody.

General study results and limits: Patients who responded partially at 0.1-3.0 mg/kg showed clonal expansion ranking among the lowest.

V shed 1 base and J 4 bases; nucleotides not matched to a gene: 3. CDR1 SGHTA and CDR2 FQGNSA come from the germline V gene. The CDR3 totals 15 residues. This clone was observed a single time. Its antigen remains unidentified. Patients who had autoimmune disease history or got systemic immunosuppression were left out. Assay: immunoSEQ multiplex PCR; the TCRdb copy retains only in-frame clones and omits some. The sample lists more than 60,000 clones; roughly four fifths were seen once. Specimen: CD4+ or CD8+ T cells sorted from blood, collected in a trial of the OX40 agonist ivuxolimab. This receptor was taken from an adult with an advanced solid tumor such as melanoma, head and neck, liver or kidney cancer. The chain employs TRBV7-2 and TRBJ2-7; the match to TRBD2 covers 11 bases. CDR3 bases: TGTGCCAGCAGCTTAGGACTAGCGGGGCTATACGAGCAGTACTTC. Its protein product is CASSLGLAGLYEQYF.